The text below deals with one T cell receptor (beta chain). These data originate in a study of blood T cell repertoires in COVID-19. Overall study: Donors in the United States, Italy and Spain gave samples during acute or convalescent COVID-19. Sample material is recorded as cDNA or gDNA derived from T cells, B-cell-depleted T cells, or PBMCs.

Original methodology: Counts of nucleated cells, estimated from reference gene primer amplification, were obtained. Profiled with immunoSEQ multiplex PCR; TCRdb holds only in-frame clones, not every one. For V, J and clone size, that table is used; D and trimming come from the DNA. Found here are some 210,000 clones, roughly four fifths of them singletons; the top ten hold less than 8%. This CDR3 region has 14 residues. V lost 3 bases and J 0 bases, leaving 6 bases between the germline ends. The germline V gene encodes CDR1 WNHNN and CDR2 SYGVQD (reference sequence). The V and J genes are TRBV10-1 and TRBJ2-1; tentatively, D is TRBD2 (5 bases). The sequenced material came from peripheral blood. This TCR came from a woman in her 50s with active or convalescent COVID-19. CDR3 coding DNA: TGCGCCAGCAGTGATGGGAGCTCCTACAATGAGCAGTTCTTC. This sequence encodes CASSDGSSYNEQFF.